This T cell receptor (beta chain) emerged from a study of T cell changes during pregnancy in multiple sclerosis. Sequencing was performed with immunoSEQ multiplex PCR; in TCRdb, only in-frame clones are kept and a portion is missing. The table includes under 40,000 clones, under 95% detected once. This clone was observed a single time. V lost 8 bases, J lost 2 bases, and 12 bases lay in between. The CDR3 has 13 amino acids. Per germline, CDR1 SNHLY and CDR2 FYNNEI. Here the sequenced sample was peripheral blood, taken in the second trimester of pregnancy. This clonotype originated in a female donor in good health, enrolled as a control in a pregnancy study. The J gene is TRBJ1-1, the V gene TRBV2, with D possibly TRBD1 on 6 matching bases. The DNA of the CDR3 is TGTGCCAGCGGAGTGGACAGCAACACTGAAGCTTTCTTT. Its translation is CASGVDSNTEAFF.